The clone carrying this TCR beta chain was seen a single time. Antigen specificity is unknown. Donors, healthy HIV-negative adults, lacked recent acute infections or vaccinations. These data originate in a study of shared clonotypes between healthy human individuals. Study-wide results and limits: Relative to memory subsets, naive subsets generally showed larger estimated richness. Depth was large, yet rarefaction showed that sorted-subset sequencing was incomplete. Represented diversity, genetic and exposure-history alike, was limited by few donors.

With 6 bases clipped from V and 2 bases from J, the junction kept 10 bases outside the gene matches. Germline lookup yields CDR1 MNHEY and CDR2 SMNVEV (reference sequence). CDR3 size: 16 residues. TCRdb keeps only in-frame clones here, not all; method: immunoSEQ multiplex PCR. The data show over a million clones, with about 80% seen just once and 0.5% to 0.65% held by the top ten. This clonotype originated in a man aged 18 to 30 in good health. Some clones in this sample may be carry-over from other donors' samples. The chain joins TRBV27 to TRBJ2-1, with 7 positions matching TRBD2. The sequenced sample consisted of memory CD4+ T cells from PBMCs. The subset here: CD45RA-negative fraction. The CDR3 coding sequence is TGTGCCAGCAGGACCTCTGGGGGGAGGGCCTACAATGAGCAGTTCTTC. Its protein is CASRTSGGRAYNEQFF.